The present T cell receptor (beta chain) was sequenced within a study of regulatory T cells in long-lasting Graves disease. Construction of TCR beta libraries relied on iRepertoire HTBI primers and on Arm-PCR targeting CDR3 regions. MiXCR, applied by TCRdb to the multiplex PCR reads, yields one record per CDR3 protein. The top ten clones hold approximately 12% of a sample with almost 450,000 distinct CDR3 sequences, roughly 15% of them seen once. As for time point: newly diagnosed GD, antithyroid drugs for less than 3 months. PBMCs were the source of the RNA used for TCR sequencing. This clonotype was counted many times. As yet, its antigen is unknown. Points from the study as a whole: In persistent patients, shared public clonotypes (around 2,500) outnumbered those in new patients (approximately 880). Patients with persistent disease showed a bias toward TRBV28, TRBJ1-2 and TRBJ2-5.

The CDR3 contains 14 residues. V was shortened by 3 bases and J by 0 bases, with 11 bases between the two germline ends. Germline V gene sequence: CDR1 GTSNPN, CDR2 SVGIG (reference sequence). The sample also formed part of further work on T cells in Graves' hyperthyroidism and ophthalmopathy.

The V call is TRBV30, the J call TRBJ1-2; tentative D call: TRBD1 (5 bases). This receptor was identified in a woman in her 30s with Graves disease. The material was peripheral blood mononuclear cells (PBMCs), obtained at new diagnosis, from a patient treated with antithyroid drugs. In DNA, the CDR3 is TGTGCCTGGAGGGGACGGGAAGCTAACTATGGCTACACCTTC. It specifies CAWRGREANYGYTF.